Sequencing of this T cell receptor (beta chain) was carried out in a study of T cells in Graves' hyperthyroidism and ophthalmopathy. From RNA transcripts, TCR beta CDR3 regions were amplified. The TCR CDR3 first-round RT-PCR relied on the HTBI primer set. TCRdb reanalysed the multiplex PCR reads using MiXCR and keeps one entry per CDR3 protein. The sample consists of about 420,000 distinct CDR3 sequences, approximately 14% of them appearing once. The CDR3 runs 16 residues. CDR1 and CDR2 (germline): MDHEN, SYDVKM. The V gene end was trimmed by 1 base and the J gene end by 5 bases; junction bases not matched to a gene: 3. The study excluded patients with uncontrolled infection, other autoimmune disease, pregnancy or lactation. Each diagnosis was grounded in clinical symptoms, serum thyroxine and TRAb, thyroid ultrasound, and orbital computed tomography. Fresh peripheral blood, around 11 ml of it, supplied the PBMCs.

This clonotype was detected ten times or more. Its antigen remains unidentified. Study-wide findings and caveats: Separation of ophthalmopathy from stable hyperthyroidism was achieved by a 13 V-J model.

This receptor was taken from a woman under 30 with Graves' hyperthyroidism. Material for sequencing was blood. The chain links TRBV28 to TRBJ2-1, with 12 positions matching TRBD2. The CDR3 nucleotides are TGTGCCAGCAGTTTATTTACTAGCGGGAGGCACAATGAGCAGTTCTTC. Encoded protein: CASSLFTSGRHNEQFF.